This paragraph reports one T cell receptor (beta chain). Its antigen is currently not known. Qualities for individual bases were not recorded, and no much larger clone is one base off. The CDR1 and CDR2 encoded by the germline V gene (reference sequence) are LGHDT and YNNKEL. A distance of 15 bases separates the germline ends of V and J, which lose 0 bases and 4 bases respectively. There are 16 amino acids in the CDR3, from cysteine to phenylalanine inclusive. The sequence is cut down to CDR3 DNA, 48 bases in frame from base 1. In the prospective study, participants were roughly 18 to 100 years old, resided in about two dozen geographic areas of the United States, and were enrolled through a virtual design. In the prospective study, participants were assigned to cohorts based on the clinical history participants reported in a screening survey and a study questionnaire. Exposed participants had been in contact, within 2 weeks of entering the study, with a person who had a PCR-confirmed or clinician-diagnosed case of COVID-19. In the prospective study, mobile phlebotomists collected whole blood, serum and a nasopharyngeal or oropharyngeal swab from each participant. Prospective study participants could optionally give additional blood draws and questionnaires over an approximately two-month period. Before DNA extraction, prospective study blood samples were shipped either frozen or at room temperature.

TCRbeta CDR3 regions were amplified from genomic DNA by means of the immunoSEQ Assay, a bias-controlled multiplex PCR. Regarding the original processing steps: The number of nucleated cells in each sample was estimated by amplification of reference gene primers within the assay. To quantify the absolute abundance of each unique TCRbeta CDR3 rearrangement, sequence reads were collapsed and filtered. For each sample, productive Simpson clonality was calculated as the square root of Simpson's diversity index across productive rearrangements. Imported from immuneACCESS, the table was reduced by TCRdb to in-frame sequences with V and J called. These copies leave out some clones; in studies compared against another copy, an unresolved V gene accounts for under half, and the cause of the remainder is not known. The V and J calls and the clone size are those of that table, but D and trimming were determined from the DNA. The sample table records 250,000 to 400,000 clones; 85% of these occur just once. 1.5% to 2% of the sample is in the top ten clones.

This specimen comes from a study of blood T cell repertoires in COVID-19 (dated by TCRdb to 2020 to 2022). About the full investigation: Samples from collaborators originated in the United States, Italy and Spain and spanned both the acute and convalescent phases of COVID-19. Samples came from the ongoing ImmuneRACE study (first 160 participants) plus 1,254 subjects from 6 global collaborators. Where available, HLA class I and class II types were taken from metadata supplied by the sample provider and were not determined by assay-based typing. Sample metadata almost always included a de-identified subject ID, COVID-19 status, age in years and sex. The material from the prospective study consisted of cDNA or gDNA derived from T cells, B-cell-depleted T cells, or PBMCs. Deeply sampled blood TCRbeta repertoires from subjects exposed to, actively infected with, or recovered from COVID-19 were included in the dataset. The repertoires were made available in a free public database intended to serve as a resource for research on the immune response to SARS-CoV-2. What the authors observed across the whole study: The amount of clinical and demographic metadata varied by source and participant and was provided uncurated.

The specimen sequenced was PBMCs or T cells enriched from blood (not recorded which). This TCR was sampled from a woman aged 25 to 39 who had been exposed to COVID-19. Recombination connected TRBV3-1 (or the pseudogene TRBV3-2) to TRBJ1-2; the D gene assignment is ambiguous. In nucleotides, the sequence is TGTGCCAGCAGCCAAGATCCTAGTTCCACGGGCTATGGCTACACCTTC. Translated, this is CASSQDPSSTGYGYTF.